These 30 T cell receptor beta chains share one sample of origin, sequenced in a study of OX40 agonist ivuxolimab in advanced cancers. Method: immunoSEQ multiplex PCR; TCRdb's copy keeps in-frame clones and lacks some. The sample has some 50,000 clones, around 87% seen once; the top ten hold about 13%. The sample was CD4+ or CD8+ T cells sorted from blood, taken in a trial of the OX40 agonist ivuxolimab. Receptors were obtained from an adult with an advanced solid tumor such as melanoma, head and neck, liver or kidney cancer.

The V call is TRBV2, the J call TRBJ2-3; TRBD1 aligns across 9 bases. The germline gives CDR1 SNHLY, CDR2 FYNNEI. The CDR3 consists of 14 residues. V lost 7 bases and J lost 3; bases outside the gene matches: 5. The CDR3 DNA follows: TGTGCCAGCAACGAGGACAGGGGTACAGATACGCAGTATTTT. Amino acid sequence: CASNEDRGTDTQYF.

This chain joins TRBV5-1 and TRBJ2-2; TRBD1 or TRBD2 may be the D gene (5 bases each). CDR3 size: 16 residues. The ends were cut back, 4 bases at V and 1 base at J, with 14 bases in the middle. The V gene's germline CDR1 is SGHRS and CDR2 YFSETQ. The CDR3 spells CASSRGAGGNTGELFF. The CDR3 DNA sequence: TGCGCCAGCAGCAGAGGGGCAGGCGGGAACACCGGGGAGCTGTTTTTT.

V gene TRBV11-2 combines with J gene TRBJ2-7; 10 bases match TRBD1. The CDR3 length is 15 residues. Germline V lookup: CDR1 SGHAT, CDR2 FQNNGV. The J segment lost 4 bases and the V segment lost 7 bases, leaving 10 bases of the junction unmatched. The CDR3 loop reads CASTPVGQGKYEQYF. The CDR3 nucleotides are TGTGCCAGCACCCCGGTGGGACAGGGGAAATACGAGCAGTACTTC.

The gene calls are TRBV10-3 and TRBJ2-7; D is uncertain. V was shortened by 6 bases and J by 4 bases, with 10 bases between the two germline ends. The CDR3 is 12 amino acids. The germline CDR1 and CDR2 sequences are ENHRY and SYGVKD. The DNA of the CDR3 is TGTGCCATCAGCGATCGGGCATACGAGCAGTACTTC. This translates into CAISDRAYEQYF.

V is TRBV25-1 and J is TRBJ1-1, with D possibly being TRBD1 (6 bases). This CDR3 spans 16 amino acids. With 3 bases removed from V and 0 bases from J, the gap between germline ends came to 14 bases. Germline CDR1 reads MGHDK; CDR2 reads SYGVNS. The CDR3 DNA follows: TGTGCCAGCAGTGATAGGGGGTCGTTAATGAACACTGAAGCTTTCTTT. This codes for CASSDRGSLMNTEAFF.

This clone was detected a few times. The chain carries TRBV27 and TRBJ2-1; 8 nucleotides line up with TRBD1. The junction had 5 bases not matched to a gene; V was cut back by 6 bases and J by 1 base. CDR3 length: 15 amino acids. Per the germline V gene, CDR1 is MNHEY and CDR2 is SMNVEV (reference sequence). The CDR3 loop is CASSPTGGSYNEQFF. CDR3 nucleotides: TGTGCCAGCAGCCCTACAGGGGGATCCTACAATGAGCAGTTCTTC.

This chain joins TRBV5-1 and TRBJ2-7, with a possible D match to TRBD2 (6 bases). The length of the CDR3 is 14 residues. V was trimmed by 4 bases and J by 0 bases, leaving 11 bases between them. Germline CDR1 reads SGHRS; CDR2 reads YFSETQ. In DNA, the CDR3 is TGCGCCAGCAGCCGGGGCGGGGCCTCCTACGAGCAGTACTTC. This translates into CASSRGGASYEQYF.

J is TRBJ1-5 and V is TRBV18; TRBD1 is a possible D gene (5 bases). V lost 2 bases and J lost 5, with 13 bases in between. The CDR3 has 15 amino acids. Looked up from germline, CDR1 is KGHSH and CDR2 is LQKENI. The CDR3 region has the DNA TGTGCCAGCTCACCAACCGGGACGGACTATCAGCCCCAGCATTTT. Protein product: CASSPTGTDYQPQHF.

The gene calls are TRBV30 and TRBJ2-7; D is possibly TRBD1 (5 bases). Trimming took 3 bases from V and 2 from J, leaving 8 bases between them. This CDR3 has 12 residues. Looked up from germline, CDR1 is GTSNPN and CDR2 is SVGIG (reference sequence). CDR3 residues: CAWRTVAYEQYF. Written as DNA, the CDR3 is TGTGCCTGGAGGACAGTCGCCTACGAGCAGTACTTC.

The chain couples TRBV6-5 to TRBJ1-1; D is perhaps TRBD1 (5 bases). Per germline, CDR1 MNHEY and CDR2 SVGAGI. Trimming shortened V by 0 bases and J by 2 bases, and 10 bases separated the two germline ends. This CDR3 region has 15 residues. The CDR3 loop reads CASSYSWQGNTEAFF. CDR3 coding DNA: TGTGCCAGCAGTTACTCGTGGCAGGGAAACACTGAAGCTTTCTTT.

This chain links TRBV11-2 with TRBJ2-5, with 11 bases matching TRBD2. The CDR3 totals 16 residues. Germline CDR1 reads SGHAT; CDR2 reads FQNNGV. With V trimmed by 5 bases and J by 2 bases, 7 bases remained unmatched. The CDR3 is CASSLLAGGGQETQYF. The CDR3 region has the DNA TGTGCCAGCAGCCTGTTAGCGGGAGGGGGTCAAGAGACCCAGTACTTC.

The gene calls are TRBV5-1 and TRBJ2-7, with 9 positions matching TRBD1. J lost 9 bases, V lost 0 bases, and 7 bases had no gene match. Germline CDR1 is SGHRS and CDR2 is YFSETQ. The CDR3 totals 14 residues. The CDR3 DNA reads TGCGCCAGCAGCTTGGCTGGGGACAGGGAAAGGCAGTACTTC. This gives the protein CASSLAGDRERQYF.

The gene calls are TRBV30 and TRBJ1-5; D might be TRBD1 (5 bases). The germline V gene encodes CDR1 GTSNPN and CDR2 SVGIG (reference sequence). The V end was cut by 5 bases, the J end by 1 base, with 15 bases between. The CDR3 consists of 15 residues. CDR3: CAWGPQGLSNQPQHF. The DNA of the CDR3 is TGTGCCTGGGGTCCCCAGGGTTTGAGCAATCAGCCCCAGCATTTT.

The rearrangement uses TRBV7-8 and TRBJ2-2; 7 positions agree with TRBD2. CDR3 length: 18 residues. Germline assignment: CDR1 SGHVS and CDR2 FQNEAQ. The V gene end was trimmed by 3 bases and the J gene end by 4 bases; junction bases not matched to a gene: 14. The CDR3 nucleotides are TGTGCCAGCAGCTTCCCCCTGGCGAGCAGCGGGGTCACCGGGGAGCTGTTTTTT. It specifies CASSFPLASSGVTGELFF.

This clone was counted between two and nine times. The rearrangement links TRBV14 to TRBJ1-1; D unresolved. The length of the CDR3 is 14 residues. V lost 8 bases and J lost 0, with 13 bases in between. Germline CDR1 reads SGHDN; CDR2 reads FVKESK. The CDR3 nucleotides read TGTGCCAGCTCCGATCCGGCTATGAACACTGAAGCTTTCTTT. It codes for CASSDPAMNTEAFF.

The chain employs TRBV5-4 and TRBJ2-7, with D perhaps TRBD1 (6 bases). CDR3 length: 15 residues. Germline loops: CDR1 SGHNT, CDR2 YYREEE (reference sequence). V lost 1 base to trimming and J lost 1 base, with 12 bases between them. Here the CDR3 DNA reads TGTGCCAGCAGCTTGTACAGGGTAGGGTCCTACGAGCAGTACTTC. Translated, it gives CASSLYRVGSYEQYF.

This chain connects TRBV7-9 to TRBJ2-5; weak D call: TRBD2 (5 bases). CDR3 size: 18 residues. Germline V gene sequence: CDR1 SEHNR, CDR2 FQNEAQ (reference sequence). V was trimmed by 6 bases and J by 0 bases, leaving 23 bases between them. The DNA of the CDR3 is TGTGCCAGCAGTTTCTGGGGTGTGGGAGCATCGTACCAAGAGACCCAGTACTTC. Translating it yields CASSFWGVGASYQETQYF.

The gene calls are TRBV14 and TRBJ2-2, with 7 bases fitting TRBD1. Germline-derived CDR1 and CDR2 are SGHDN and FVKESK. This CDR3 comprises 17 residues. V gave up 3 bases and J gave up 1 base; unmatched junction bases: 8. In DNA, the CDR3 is TGTGCCAGCAGCCATTTACAGGGGCGTCGGAACACCGGGGAGCTGTTTTTT. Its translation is CASSHLQGRRNTGELFF.

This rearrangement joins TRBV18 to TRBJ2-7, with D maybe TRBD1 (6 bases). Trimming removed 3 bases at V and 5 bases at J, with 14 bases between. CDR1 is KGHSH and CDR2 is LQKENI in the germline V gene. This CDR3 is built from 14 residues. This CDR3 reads CASSPGQILHEQYF. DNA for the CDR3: TGTGCCAGCTCACCTGGACAGATCCTCCACGAGCAGTACTTC.

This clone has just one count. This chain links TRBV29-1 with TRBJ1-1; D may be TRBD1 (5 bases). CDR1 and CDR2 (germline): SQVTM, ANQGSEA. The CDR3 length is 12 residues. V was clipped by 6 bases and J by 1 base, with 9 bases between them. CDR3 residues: CSVITGNTEAFF. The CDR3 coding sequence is TGCAGCGTCATAACAGGGAACACTGAAGCTTTCTTT.

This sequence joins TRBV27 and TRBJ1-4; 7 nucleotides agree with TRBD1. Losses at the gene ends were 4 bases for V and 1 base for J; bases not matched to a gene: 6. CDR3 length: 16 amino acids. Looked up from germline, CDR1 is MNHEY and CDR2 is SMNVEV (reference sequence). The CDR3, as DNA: TGTGCCAGCAGTTACAGGGGAGGCGAAACTAATGAAAAACTGTTTTTT. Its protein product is CASSYRGGETNEKLFF.

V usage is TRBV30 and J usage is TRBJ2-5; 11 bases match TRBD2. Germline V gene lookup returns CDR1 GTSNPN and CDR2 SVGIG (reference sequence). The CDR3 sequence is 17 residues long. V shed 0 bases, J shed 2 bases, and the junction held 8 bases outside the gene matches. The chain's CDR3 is CAWSVGLLAGVQETQYF. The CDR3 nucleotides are TGTGCCTGGAGTGTAGGTCTACTAGCGGGGGTGCAAGAGACCCAGTACTTC.

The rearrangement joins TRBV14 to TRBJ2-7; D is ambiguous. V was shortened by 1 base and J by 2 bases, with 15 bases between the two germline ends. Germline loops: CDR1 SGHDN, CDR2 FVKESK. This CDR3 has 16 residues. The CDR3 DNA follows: TGTGCCAGCAGCCAAGGTCTCAGACTCAGTACCTACGAGCAGTACTTC. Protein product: CASSQGLRLSTYEQYF.

The CDR3 DNA is TGCGCCAGCAGGGGTGGATCCCGGGAGACTGAAGCTTTCTTT. It is translated as CASRGGSRETEAFF. The chain uses TRBV5-1 and TRBJ1-1; the D is unclear. CDR3 length: 14 amino acids. Germline CDR1 is SGHRS and CDR2 is YFSETQ. V was pared by 5 bases and J by 5 bases, with 16 bases between.

CDR3 bases: TGCGCCAGCAGCTTGGTTGGACAGGGGGCGGGTGGGGCCAACGTCCTGACTTTC. Its translation is CASSLVGQGAGGANVLTF. This chain uses TRBV5-1 with TRBJ2-6; 11 nucleotides agree with TRBD1. V lost 0 bases, J lost 3 bases, and 5 bases stayed unmatched. The germline V gene encodes CDR1 SGHRS and CDR2 YFSETQ. This CDR3 comprises 18 residues.

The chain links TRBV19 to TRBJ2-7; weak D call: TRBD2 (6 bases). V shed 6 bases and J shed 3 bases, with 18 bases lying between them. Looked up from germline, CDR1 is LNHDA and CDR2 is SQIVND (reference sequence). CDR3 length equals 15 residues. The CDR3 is CASSLTRDGRYEQYF. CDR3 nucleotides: TGTGCCAGTAGCTTAACGCGGGACGGACGCTACGAGCAGTACTTC.

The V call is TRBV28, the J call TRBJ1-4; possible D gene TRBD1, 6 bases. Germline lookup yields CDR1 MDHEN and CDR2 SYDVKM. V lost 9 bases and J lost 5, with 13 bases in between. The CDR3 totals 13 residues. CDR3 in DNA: TGTGCCAGTTCGGGACACCGGAATGAAAAACTGTTTTTT. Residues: CASSGHRNEKLFF.

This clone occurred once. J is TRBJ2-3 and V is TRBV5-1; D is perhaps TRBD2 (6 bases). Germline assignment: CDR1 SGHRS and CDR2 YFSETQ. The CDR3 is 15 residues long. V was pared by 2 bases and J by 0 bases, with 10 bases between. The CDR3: CASSFTSPSTDTQYF. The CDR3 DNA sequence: TGCGCCAGCAGCTTTACTAGCCCTAGCACAGATACGCAGTATTTT.

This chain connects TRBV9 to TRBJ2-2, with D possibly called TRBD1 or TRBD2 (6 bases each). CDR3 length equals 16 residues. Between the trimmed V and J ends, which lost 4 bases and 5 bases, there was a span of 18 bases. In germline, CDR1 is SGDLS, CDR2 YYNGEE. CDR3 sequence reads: CASSFGWGAGTGELFF. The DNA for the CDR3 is TGTGCCAGCAGCTTCGGATGGGGGGCCGGGACCGGGGAGCTGTTTTTT.

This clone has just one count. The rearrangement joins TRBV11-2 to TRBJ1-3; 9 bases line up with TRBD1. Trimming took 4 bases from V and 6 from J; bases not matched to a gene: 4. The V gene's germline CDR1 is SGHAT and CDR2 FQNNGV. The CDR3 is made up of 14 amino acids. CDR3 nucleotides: TGTGCCAGCAGCTGGAGACAGGGGGAAAACACCATATATTTT. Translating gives CASSWRQGENTIYF.